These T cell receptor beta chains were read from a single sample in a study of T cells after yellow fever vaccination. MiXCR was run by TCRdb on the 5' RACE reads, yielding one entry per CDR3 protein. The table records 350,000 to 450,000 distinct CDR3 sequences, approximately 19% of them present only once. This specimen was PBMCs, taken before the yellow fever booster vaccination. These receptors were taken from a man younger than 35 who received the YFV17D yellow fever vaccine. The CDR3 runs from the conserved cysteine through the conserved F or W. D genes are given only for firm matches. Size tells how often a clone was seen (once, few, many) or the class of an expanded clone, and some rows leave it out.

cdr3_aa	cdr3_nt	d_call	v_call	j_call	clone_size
CASSLEWVSNQPQHF	TGTGCCAGCAGCTTGGAGTGGGTTAGCAATCAGCCCCAGCATTTT	NA	TRBV5-8	TRBJ1-5	NA
CSVEGRGTGELFF	TGCAGCGTTGAGGGACGGGGGACCGGGGAGCTGTTTTTT	NA	TRBV29-1	TRBJ2-2	many
CASTGDSQNNSPLHF	TGTGCCAGCACCGGGGACAGCCAAAATAATTCACCCCTCCACTTT	TRBD1	TRBV12-3/TRBV12-4	TRBJ1-6	NA
CASSRRGTPTNQPQHF	TGTGCCAGCAGCCGCAGGGGGACACCTACCAATCAGCCCCAGCATTTT	TRBD1	TRBV6-2/TRBV6-3	TRBJ1-5	NA
CASSFPGQGARDYGYTF	TGCGCCAGCAGCTTCCCGGGACAGGGGGCGAGGGACTATGGCTACACCTTC	TRBD1	TRBV5-1	TRBJ1-2	NA
CASSEAAWQPQHF	TGTGCCAGCAGCGAAGCGGCCTGGCAGCCCCAGCATTTT	NA	TRBV7-9	TRBJ1-5	NA
CATSDLNSNQPQHF	TGTGCCACCAGTGACCTCAACTCCAATCAGCCCCAGCATTTT	NA	TRBV24-1	TRBJ1-5	few
CASVQGATDTQYF	TGTGCCAGCGTACAGGGGGCCACAGATACGCAGTATTTT	TRBD1	TRBV7-9	TRBJ2-3	NA
CASSSDGGDTQYF	TGTGCCAGCAGCTCTGACGGTGGTGATACGCAGTATTTT	NA	TRBV7-9	TRBJ2-3	NA
CASSLGAYGYTF	TGTGCCAGCAGCTTGGGGGCTTATGGCTACACCTTC	NA	TRBV25-1	TRBJ1-2	many
CASSSTGGAETQYF	TGTGCCAGCAGTTCGACAGGGGGCGCGGAGACCCAGTACTTC	TRBD1	TRBV12-3/TRBV12-4	TRBJ2-5	few
CSAMGGKGNQPQHF	TGCAGTGCTATGGGCGGAAAGGGGAATCAGCCCCAGCATTTT	NA	TRBV20-1	TRBJ1-5	few
CASGFSNTGELFF	TGTGCTAGTGGTTTTTCGAACACCGGGGAGCTGTTTTTT	NA	TRBV12-5	TRBJ2-2	NA
CASRHEMNTEAFF	TGTGCCAGCCGACACGAGATGAACACTGAAGCTTTCTTT	NA	TRBV6-2/TRBV6-3	TRBJ1-1	few
CASSQDGLAKNIQYF	TGCGCCAGCAGCCAAGATGGGCTAGCCAAAAACATTCAGTACTTC	NA	TRBV4-3	TRBJ2-4	few
CASSEFLGTGVVETQYF	TGTGCCAGCAGTGAATTTCTCGGGACAGGGGTAGTGGAGACCCAGTACTTC	TRBD1	TRBV13	TRBJ2-5	many
CASSFLQTGELFF	TGTGCCAGCAGTTTTCTCCAGACCGGGGAGCTGTTTTTT	NA	TRBV12-3/TRBV12-4	TRBJ2-2	many
CASSFGGGAHNEQFF	TGCGCCAGCAGCTTCGGCGGGGGGGCCCACAATGAGCAGTTCTTC	TRBD2	TRBV5-1	TRBJ2-1	many
CASSLGGRGEETQYF	TGTGCCAGCAGCTTAGGGGGCCGGGGGGAAGAGACCCAGTACTTC	TRBD2	TRBV7-2	TRBJ2-5	NA
CAISEQAGGYNEQFF	TGTGCCATCAGTGAGCAAGCGGGGGGGTACAATGAGCAGTTCTTC	TRBD2	TRBV10-3	TRBJ2-1	NA
CASSFLDRENTEAFF	TGTGCCAGCAGCTTCCTCGACAGGGAGAACACTGAAGCTTTCTTT	TRBD1	TRBV5-6	TRBJ1-1	few
CASSSSGGSDTQYF	TGTGCCAGCAGCTCGAGCGGGGGGTCAGATACGCAGTATTTT	TRBD2	TRBV7-3	TRBJ2-3	NA
CASSEGATSYGYTF	TGTGCCAGCAGTGAAGGCGCCACTAGCTATGGCTACACCTTC	NA	TRBV6-1	TRBJ1-2	NA
CASSSATYANTGELFF	TGCGCCAGCAGCTCGGCGACATACGCGAACACCGGGGAGCTGTTTTTT	NA	TRBV5-1	TRBJ2-2	NA
CASIGWGPEAFF	TGTGCCAGCATAGGTTGGGGGCCTGAAGCTTTCTTT	NA	TRBV27	TRBJ1-1	many
CASSFPQDYNSPLHF	TGCGCCAGCAGCTTCCCCCAGGATTATAATTCACCCCTCCACTTT	NA	TRBV5-1	TRBJ1-6	NA
CASSPRGTGRYGYTF	TGTGCCAGCAGCCCGCGAGGCACAGGCCGCTATGGCTACACCTTC	NA	TRBV14	TRBJ1-2	few
CSAPSGGTYEQYF	TGCAGTGCTCCGAGCGGGGGGACCTACGAGCAGTACTTC	TRBD2	TRBV20-1	TRBJ2-7	few
CASSLAGRRTYGYTF	TGTGCCAGCAGCCTAGCAGGCCGTCGAACTTATGGCTACACCTTC	NA	TRBV6-5	TRBJ1-2	few
CASSYGQGATNEQYF	TGTGCCAGCAGTTACGGACAGGGGGCCACCAACGAGCAGTACTTC	TRBD1	TRBV6-5	TRBJ2-7	NA
CASGHNRQVTDTQYF	TGTGCCAGTGGACACAACAGACAAGTCACAGATACGCAGTATTTT	NA	TRBV19	TRBJ2-3	NA
CASSQDSGDRYEQYF	TGCGCCAGCAGCCAAGATTCGGGGGACAGGTACGAGCAGTACTTC	TRBD1	TRBV4-1	TRBJ2-7	NA
CASSRQPQGYNSPLHF	TGTGCCAGCAGTCGCCAACCACAGGGCTATAATTCACCCCTCCACTTT	NA	TRBV12-3/TRBV12-4	TRBJ1-6	NA
CAISDSSRNTGELFF	TGTGCCATCAGTGACAGCTCCAGGAACACCGGGGAGCTGTTTTTT	NA	TRBV10-3	TRBJ2-2	NA